The 12 T cell receptor beta chains reported below all come from one sample, sequenced in a study of shared clonotypes between healthy human individuals. Sequencing used immunoSEQ multiplex PCR; TCRdb keeps in-frame clones, though not all of them. The data show about 600,000 clones, just over 75% seen once. The sequencing sample was made of PBMCs. These receptors all come from a woman aged 40 to 55 in good health. Some clones in this sample may be carry-over from other donors' samples.

The CDR3, as DNA: TGTGCCAGCGCGGGACAGGGAGCGGATACGCAGTATTTT. It encodes CASAGQGADTQYF. V is TRBV18 and J is TRBJ2-3, with 9 bases matching TRBD1. Germline assignment: CDR1 KGHSH and CDR2 LQKENI. CDR3 length: 13 amino acids. J gave up 6 bases and V 8 bases, and 6 bases lay outside the gene matches. Together with reference TRBV18 and TRBJ2-3, the CDR3 gives the full variable domain: NAGVMQNPRHLVRRRGQEARLRCSPMKGHSHVYWYRQLPEEGLKFMVYLQKENIIDESGMPKERFSAEFPKEGPSILRIQQVVRGDSAAYFCASAGQGADTQYFGPGTRLTVL.

V usage is TRBV7-6 and J usage is TRBJ1-2; D not certain. Germline assignment: CDR1 SGHVS and CDR2 FNYEAQ. Trimming shortened V by 1 base and J by 6 bases, and 12 bases separated the two germline ends. The CDR3 totals 14 residues. The DNA for the CDR3 is TGTGCCAGCAGCTTAGTTTCGGGGTCCAATGGCTACACCTTC. This codes for CASSLVSGSNGYTF.

Many counts were recorded for this clone. This chain uses TRBV5-8 with TRBJ1-1; 8 nucleotides match TRBD1. The trim removed 2 bases at V and 4 bases at J, leaving 4 bases unmatched. Per the germline V gene, CDR1 is SGHTS and CDR2 is YDEGEE. This CDR3 contains 14 residues. The CDR3 region is CASSFRGLGTEAFF. DNA of the CDR3: TGTGCCAGCAGCTTCAGGGGGCTGGGCACTGAAGCTTTCTTT.

The V call is TRBV7-9, the J call TRBJ2-5; 7 positions match TRBD2. The junction had 6 bases not matched to a gene; V was cut back by 6 bases and J by 2 bases. The CDR3 consists of 14 residues. Germline V gene lookup returns CDR1 SEHNR and CDR2 FQNEAQ (reference sequence). CDR3 region: CASRLSSGQETQYF. CDR3 in DNA: TGTGCCAGCAGGCTAAGTAGCGGGCAAGAGACCCAGTACTTC.

J is TRBJ2-6 and V is TRBV21-1; the table's D gene call, TRBD1, was not cross checked with the DNA. TRBV21-1 is given as a pseudogene. The CDR3 is 19 residues long. The CDR3 loop reads CASSKYLKGEARGANVLTF. In DNA, the CDR3 is TGTGCCAGCAGCAAATACCTGAAGGGGGAAGCCAGGGGGGCCAACGTCCTGACTTTC.

This rearrangement joins TRBV4-1 to TRBJ2-2; the D is unclear. The CDR3 runs to 15 residues. Germline CDR1 and CDR2: MGHRA and YSYEKL. The V and J ends lost 0 bases and 1 base respectively, with 6 bases between them. CDR3 coding DNA: TGCGCCAGCAGCCAAGATTTAGGGAACACCGGGGAGCTGTTTTTT. This translates into CASSQDLGNTGELFF.

The chain recombines TRBV30 with TRBJ2-7; D unclear. The V gene's germline CDR1 is GTSNPN and CDR2 SVGIG (reference sequence). This CDR3 has 12 amino acids. The V end was cut by 3 bases, the J end by 2 bases, with 8 bases between. CDR3 bases: TGTGCCTGGAGAAACTTCCCCTACGAGCAGTACTTC. As protein: CAWRNFPYEQYF. Looking up the rest from reference TRBV30 and TRBJ2-7 gives the full variable domain: SQTIHQWPATLVQPVGSPLSLECTVEGTSNPNLYWYRQAAGRGLQLLFYSVGIGQISSEVPQNLSASRPQDRQFILSSKKLLLSDSGFYLCAWRNFPYEQYFGPGTRLTVT.

In this sample, this clone turned up many times. The chain couples TRBV19 to TRBJ2-7; the D call may be TRBD1 or TRBD2 (5 bases each). Trimming cost V 1 base and J 5 bases, with 15 bases left between them. CDR1 LNHDA and CDR2 SQIVND come from the germline V gene (reference sequence). The length of the CDR3 is 15 residues. The CDR3 DNA is TGTGCCAGTAGTATAGGACCGGGACGCTTAGACGAGCAGTACTTC. This codes for CASSIGPGRLDEQYF.

The chain is built from TRBV6-6 and TRBJ2-5, with TRBD1 matching over 8 bases. V dropped 5 bases and J dropped 4; count of bases not matched to a gene: 6. Looked up from germline, CDR1 is MNHNY and CDR2 is SVGAGI (reference sequence). The CDR3 totals 14 residues. The CDR3 DNA is TGTGCCAGCAGTGGCAGGGGGCGCGGAGAGACCCAGTACTTC. Protein product: CASSGRGRGETQYF.

This clone was observed a few times. The J gene is TRBJ2-7, the V gene TRBV16; D is ambiguous. V lost 1 base and J 3 bases, leaving 10 bases between the germline ends. The CDR3 totals 14 residues. The V gene's germline CDR1 is KGHSY and CDR2 FQNENV. In DNA form, the CDR3 reads TGTGCCAGCAGCCAATACGAGACAAACTACGAGCAGTACTTC. Translating it yields CASSQYETNYEQYF.

V usage is TRBV5-1 and J usage is TRBJ2-1, with D perhaps being TRBD1 or TRBD2 (5 bases each). CDR3 length: 15 amino acids. The germline V gene has CDR1 SGHRS and CDR2 YFSETQ. With 7 bases removed from V and 0 bases from J, the gap between germline ends came to 14 bases. This CDR3 reads CASSGTLSSYNEQFF. The CDR3 coding sequence is TGCGCCAGCTCTGGGACCCTGAGCTCCTACAATGAGCAGTTCTTC.

As regards this clone: The CDR3 does not close with the conserved phenylalanine or tryptophan, likely indicating a read error. V gene TRBV7-6 combines with J gene TRBJ2-7, with 13 bases that match TRBD2. CDR3 length: 14 amino acids. The V and J ends lost 7 bases and 4 bases, in that order; junction bases with no gene match: 4. Germline CDR1 and CDR2: SGHVS and FNYEAQ. The CDR3 nucleotides are TGTGCCAGCACACCGGGACTAGCGGGATACGAGCAGTACCTC. Residues: CASTPGLAGYEQYL.